This TCR beta chain was profiled in a study of blood T cell repertoires in COVID-19. About the study: The samples span acute and convalescent COVID-19 from the United States, Italy and Spain. Sources were T cells, B-cell-depleted T cells, or PBMCs; the material itself was cDNA or gDNA.

All enrollees were roughly 18 to 89 years old and from about 24 US areas. As originally analysed: Cell counts per sample came from amplifying reference gene primers. The data were produced by immunoSEQ multiplex PCR, yet TCRdb's version contains in-frame clones alone and is incomplete. V, J and clone size derive from that table, while D and trimming were established from the DNA sequence. The repertoire holds 250,000 to 300,000 clones, with approximately 91% as singletons. The TCR was taken from a woman aged 40 to 50 with acute COVID-19. Sequenced material: PBMCs or T cells enriched from blood (not recorded which).

The CDR3 DNA reads TGTGCCAGCAGCTTACAGGGGCGGGGGGATGAAAAACTGTTTTTT. It encodes CASSLQGRGDEKLFF. V gene TRBV7-9 combines with J gene TRBJ1-4; the D gene is possibly TRBD1 (6 bases). The CDR3 contains 15 residues. Germline assignment: CDR1 SEHNR and CDR2 FQNEAQ (reference sequence). The V and J ends lost 2 bases and 6 bases respectively, with 13 bases between them.